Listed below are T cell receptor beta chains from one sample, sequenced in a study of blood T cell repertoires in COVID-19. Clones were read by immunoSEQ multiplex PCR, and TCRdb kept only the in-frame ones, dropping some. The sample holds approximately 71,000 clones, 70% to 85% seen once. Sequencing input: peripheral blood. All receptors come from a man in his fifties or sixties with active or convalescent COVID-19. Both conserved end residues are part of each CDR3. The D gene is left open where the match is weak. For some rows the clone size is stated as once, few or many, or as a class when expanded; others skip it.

CDR3nt: TGTGCCAGCTCACATAACGCAGGGAACACTGAAGCTTTCTTT
CDR3aa: CASSHNAGNTEAFF
j_gene: TRBJ1-1
v_gene: TRBV18
abundance: -
d_gene: -

CDR3nt: TGTGCCAGCTCACCATTAATGGGACAGGGGGACTCTGGGGCCAACGTCCTGACTTTC
CDR3aa: CASSPLMGQGDSGANVLTF
j_gene: TRBJ2-6
v_gene: TRBV18
abundance: few
d_gene: TRBD1

CDR3nt: TGTGCCAGCAGCCCCGGGACAGGGAGTATCTATGGCTACACCTTC
CDR3aa: CASSPGTGSIYGYTF
j_gene: TRBJ1-2
v_gene: TRBV6-5
abundance: few
d_gene: TRBD1

CDR3nt: TGCAGCGTGCCCGGAGGACGCTCCCCGGAACTAGCCAAAAACATTCAGTACTTC
CDR3aa: CSVPGGRSPELAKNIQYF
j_gene: TRBJ2-4
v_gene: TRBV29-1
abundance: -
d_gene: -

CDR3nt: TGCGCCAGCAGCTTGGGAGATGGCGGGGGGGCCTCGGATACGCAGTATTTT
CDR3aa: CASSLGDGGGASDTQYF
j_gene: TRBJ2-3
v_gene: TRBV5-1
abundance: -
d_gene: TRBD2

CDR3nt: TGTGCCACCAGTGACCCCGGTAGCTCTGGGGCCAACGTCCTGACTTTC
CDR3aa: CATSDPGSSGANVLTF
j_gene: TRBJ2-6
v_gene: TRBV24-1
abundance: -
d_gene: -

CDR3nt: TGTGCCAGTAGTCCTAGGGGGTTCGAGCAGTACTTC
CDR3aa: CASSPRGFEQYF
j_gene: TRBJ2-7
v_gene: TRBV19
abundance: -
d_gene: -

CDR3nt: TGCGCCAGCAGCTTGGTTGGCGGGGGGGCCAATGAGCAGTTCTTC
CDR3aa: CASSLVGGGANEQFF
j_gene: TRBJ2-1
v_gene: TRBV5-1
abundance: -
d_gene: TRBD2

CDR3nt: TGTGCCAGCAGTTCCGGACAAGCTTGGGGCTACACCTTC
CDR3aa: CASSSGQAWGYTF
j_gene: TRBJ1-2
v_gene: TRBV28
abundance: -
d_gene: -

CDR3nt: TGTGCCATCAGTCGGGAACTTAGGAGCAAGACCTACGAGCAGTACTTC
CDR3aa: CAISRELRSKTYEQYF
j_gene: TRBJ2-7
v_gene: TRBV10-3
abundance: -
d_gene: -

CDR3nt: TGCGCCAGCAGCCAAGGTAGAGGGCGGGGGGGTTCCCAAGAGACCCAGTACTTC
CDR3aa: CASSQGRGRGGSQETQYF
j_gene: TRBJ2-5
v_gene: TRBV4-1
abundance: -
d_gene: TRBD2

CDR3nt: TGTGCCAGCATTTTGATTTATTACCGGGACAGGGCCACCGGGGAGCTGTTTTTT
CDR3aa: CASILIYYRDRATGELFF
j_gene: TRBJ2-2
v_gene: TRBV5-6
abundance: -
d_gene: TRBD1

CDR3nt: TGTGCCAGCAGGATCCCGGGACAGGGGTCCTACGAGCAGTACTTC
CDR3aa: CASRIPGQGSYEQYF
j_gene: TRBJ2-7
v_gene: TRBV2
abundance: -
d_gene: TRBD1

CDR3nt: TGTGCCAGCAGCTTCAGGGCTGGAAACACCATATATTTT
CDR3aa: CASSFRAGNTIYF
j_gene: TRBJ1-3
v_gene: TRBV11-2
abundance: -
d_gene: -

CDR3nt: TGTGCCAGCAGTTATAGTCAGGCCGGGGAGCTGTTTTTT
CDR3aa: CASSYSQAGELFF
j_gene: TRBJ2-2
v_gene: TRBV6-2/TRBV6-3
abundance: -
d_gene: -

CDR3nt: TGTGCCAGCAGCTTAGACCGAGCGGGTCTGGCTTTCTTT
CDR3aa: CASSLDRAGLAFF
j_gene: TRBJ1-1
v_gene: TRBV7-8
abundance: -
d_gene: -

CDR3nt: TGTGCCAGCAGTTTGCGGGACAGGGGTATCACCGGGGAGCTGTTTTTT
CDR3aa: CASSLRDRGITGELFF
j_gene: TRBJ2-2
v_gene: TRBV28
abundance: -
d_gene: TRBD1

CDR3nt: TGTGCCAGCAGCTTTTTCAGGATTAGCACAGATACGCAGTATTTT
CDR3aa: CASSFFRISTDTQYF
j_gene: TRBJ2-3
v_gene: TRBV5-4
abundance: -
d_gene: -

CDR3nt: TGTGCCAGCAAAAGGGGCCTCAACTATGGCTACACCTTC
CDR3aa: CASKRGLNYGYTF
j_gene: TRBJ1-2
v_gene: TRBV27
abundance: -
d_gene: -

CDR3nt: TGCGCCAGCAGCCAACCGGACAGGGAGGAGGAAAAACTGTTTTTT
CDR3aa: CASSQPDREEEKLFF
j_gene: TRBJ1-4
v_gene: TRBV4-1
abundance: -
d_gene: TRBD1

CDR3nt: TGTGCCACACAGGGGGCTGAGGCCGGGGAGCTGTTTTTT
CDR3aa: CATQGAEAGELFF
j_gene: TRBJ2-2
v_gene: TRBV28
abundance: -
d_gene: TRBD1

CDR3nt: TGTGCCAGCAGCCAAGTTGGCGGAAACACCATATATTTT
CDR3aa: CASSQVGGNTIYF
j_gene: TRBJ1-3
v_gene: TRBV3-1/TRBV3-2
abundance: -
d_gene: -

CDR3nt: TGTGCCACCAGTGATTTGGGGACAGCGAACACCGGGGAGCTGTTTTTT
CDR3aa: CATSDLGTANTGELFF
j_gene: TRBJ2-2
v_gene: TRBV24-1
abundance: few
d_gene: TRBD1

CDR3nt: TGTGCCAGCAGCCCCGGGACTAGCGGGGGTGAAACAGATACGCAGTATTTT
CDR3aa: CASSPGTSGGETDTQYF
j_gene: TRBJ2-3
v_gene: TRBV27
abundance: -
d_gene: TRBD2

CDR3nt: TGTGCCAGTAGTATTTTCATGGCAGGGCCCTTTATTGGGGCTTTCTTT
CDR3aa: CASSIFMAGPFIGAFF
j_gene: TRBJ1-1
v_gene: TRBV19
abundance: -
d_gene: -

CDR3nt: TGTGCCAGCAGCCAAGAGAGCGGGGCTGAGACCCAGTACTTC
CDR3aa: CASSQESGAETQYF
j_gene: TRBJ2-5
v_gene: TRBV3-1/TRBV3-2
abundance: -
d_gene: TRBD2

CDR3nt: TGTGCCAGCAGCTATAGCGGGAGGGAGCAGTTCTTC
CDR3aa: CASSYSGREQFF
j_gene: TRBJ2-1
v_gene: TRBV7-3
abundance: many
d_gene: TRBD2

CDR3nt: TGTGCCAGCAGCTTAGGAGAAATCGACTTC
CDR3aa: CASSLGEIDF
j_gene: TRBJ1-2
v_gene: TRBV11-2
abundance: -
d_gene: -

CDR3nt: TGTGCCAGCAGCACGGACACCGGTAATGAAAAACTGTTTTTT
CDR3aa: CASSTDTGNEKLFF
j_gene: TRBJ1-4
v_gene: TRBV5-4
abundance: -
d_gene: -

CDR3nt: TGTGCCATCAGTATGGGGGCGGACGAGCAGTACTTC
CDR3aa: CAISMGADEQYF
j_gene: TRBJ2-7
v_gene: TRBV10-3
abundance: -
d_gene: -